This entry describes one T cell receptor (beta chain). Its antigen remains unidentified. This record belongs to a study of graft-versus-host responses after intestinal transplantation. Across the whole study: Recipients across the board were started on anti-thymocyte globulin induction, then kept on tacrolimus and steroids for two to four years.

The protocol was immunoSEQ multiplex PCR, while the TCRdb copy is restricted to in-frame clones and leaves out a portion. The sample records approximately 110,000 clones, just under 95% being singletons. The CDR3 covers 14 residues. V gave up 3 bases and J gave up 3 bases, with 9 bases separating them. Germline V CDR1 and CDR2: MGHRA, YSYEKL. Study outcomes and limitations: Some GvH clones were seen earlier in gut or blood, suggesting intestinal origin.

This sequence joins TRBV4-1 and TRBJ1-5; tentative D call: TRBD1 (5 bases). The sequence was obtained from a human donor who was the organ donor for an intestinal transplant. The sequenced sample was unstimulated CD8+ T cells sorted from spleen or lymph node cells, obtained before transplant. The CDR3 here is CASSQGGVNQPQHF. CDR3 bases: TGCGCCAGCAGCCAGGGGGGAGTCAATCAGCCCCAGCATTTT.